The 7 T cell receptor beta chains presented below share a single source sample, sequenced in a study of Tregs in tolerant kidney transplant recipients. Mixed chimerism was transient after nonmyeloablative marrow transplants from related graft donors. Sequencing was performed with immunoSEQ multiplex PCR; in TCRdb, only in-frame clones are kept and a portion is missing. The sample shows 50,000 or so clones, more than 70% of them seen only once. Specimen: CD8+ T cells from blood (PBMCs), collected 12 months after the transplant. Every receptor here comes from a human patient who received a combined kidney and bone marrow transplant. The T cells may come from the graft donor.

V and J are TRBV6-5 and TRBJ2-7, with D perhaps TRBD2 (5 bases). Trimming left V 5 bases short and J 10 bases short, with 15 bases between. CDR3 length: 12 residues. The germline V gene has CDR1 MNHEY and CDR2 SVGAGI. The CDR3 spells CASSTEGSLQYF. The DNA of the CDR3 is TGTGCCAGCAGTACCGAAGGGAGCCTTCAGTACTTC.

This rearrangement joins TRBV11-2 to TRBJ2-5; D gene uncertain. This CDR3 spans 11 amino acids. Trimming took 3 bases from V and 5 from J, leaving 4 bases between them. Germline V CDR1 and CDR2: SGHAT, FQNNGV. CDR3 DNA sequence: TGTGCCAGCAGCTTGGAGGAGACCCAGTACTTC. Translated, it gives CASSLEETQYF.

The chain carries TRBV29-1 and TRBJ1-1; no clear D gene. Germline CDR1 and CDR2: SQVTM and ANQGSEA. The CDR3 covers 11 residues. Deletions cut 3 bases from V and 6 bases from J, with 8 bases between. The CDR3: CSVEVRSEAFF. DNA for the CDR3: TGCAGCGTTGAGGTGCGGTCTGAAGCTTTCTTT.

The chain has TRBV23-1 and TRBJ1-1, with 8 positions matching TRBD1. TRBV23-1 is reported as an ORF; its role is uncertain. Trimming cost V 6 bases and J 1 base; bases outside gene matches: 7. The length of the CDR3 is 15 residues. CDR3 protein: CASSQWTGKNTEAFF. For the CDR3, the DNA is TGCGCCAGCAGCCAGTGGACAGGGAAGAACACTGAAGCTTTCTTT.

This chain joins TRBV19 and TRBJ2-3; D is ambiguous. V was pared by 6 bases and J by 10 bases, with 11 bases between. CDR3 length: 11 residues. CDR1 LNHDA and CDR2 SQIVND come from the germline V gene (reference sequence). As DNA, the CDR3 is TGTGCCAGTAGATTTGGCAGGTCGCAGTATTTT. Residues: CASRFGRSQYF.

CDR3 in DNA: TGCGCCAGCAGCCAGGTTACTGCTAACTATGGCTACACCTTC. Translation gives CASSQVTANYGYTF. The chain has TRBV4-1 and TRBJ1-2, with D unclear. CDR3 size: 14 residues. Germline values: CDR1 MGHRA, CDR2 YSYEKL. Trimming pared 3 bases from V and 0 bases from J, leaving 8 bases between.

The CDR3 bases are TGTGCAAGTCGCTTGAGGCTACAGGAGGGTTTCACCGGGGAGCTGTTTTTT. Residues: CASRLRLQEGFTGELFF. V is TRBV12-2 and J is TRBJ2-2; the table's D call TRBD2 went unverified against the DNA. TRBV12-2 is listed as a pseudogene. The CDR3 has 17 residues.